A selection of T cell receptor beta chains follows, all from one sample in a study of blood T cell repertoires in COVID-19. Profiled with immunoSEQ multiplex PCR; TCRdb holds only in-frame clones, not every one. The data hold about 170,000 clones, with roughly 84% observed a single time. The material sequenced was peripheral blood. The receptor set was obtained from a man aged 18 to 35 with active or convalescent COVID-19. CDR3s include the opening cysteine and the closing phenylalanine or tryptophan. The order of the fields is CDR3 DNA, CDR3 protein, V gene, D gene, J gene, clone size. D genes are given only for firm matches. Size tells how often a clone was seen (once, few, many) or the class of an expanded clone, and some rows leave it out.

CDR3 DNA: TGTGCCAGCAGCCAAAGTCGAGTATCTAGTGAGCAGTTCTTC
CDR3 protein: CASSQSRVSSEQFF
V gene: TRBV3-1/TRBV3-2
D gene: .
J gene: TRBJ2-1
clone size: few

CDR3 DNA: TGCGCCAGCAGCCAAGGGGGCCTTAACACTGAAGCTTTCTTT
CDR3 protein: CASSQGGLNTEAFF
V gene: TRBV4-1
D gene: .
J gene: TRBJ1-1
clone size: .

CDR3 DNA: TGTGCCAGCTCACCATGGTCTAGCGGGCAGAACACCGGGGAGCTGTTTTTT
CDR3 protein: CASSPWSSGQNTGELFF
V gene: TRBV18
D gene: TRBD2
J gene: TRBJ2-2
clone size: .

CDR3 DNA: TGTGCCAGTAGTATAGGTACAGGGAACACTGAAGCTTTCTTT
CDR3 protein: CASSIGTGNTEAFF
V gene: TRBV19
D gene: .
J gene: TRBJ1-1
clone size: few

CDR3 DNA: TGTGCCAGCAGAGAGGACAGGGCTGGAAACACCATATATTTT
CDR3 protein: CASREDRAGNTIYF
V gene: TRBV2
D gene: TRBD1
J gene: TRBJ1-3
clone size: .

CDR3 DNA: TGTGCCAGCAGCCAAGAGGAGGGTGACCCTGGGGCCAACGTCCTGACTTTC
CDR3 protein: CASSQEEGDPGANVLTF
V gene: TRBV4-2
D gene: .
J gene: TRBJ2-6
clone size: .

CDR3 DNA: TGTGCCAGCAGCTTAGGAACGACAGGCACCACTGAAGCTTTCTTT
CDR3 protein: CASSLGTTGTTEAFF
V gene: TRBV7-9
D gene: .
J gene: TRBJ1-1
clone size: once

CDR3 DNA: TGTGCCAGTAGTACGACGGGTGACGCAACTGGGGCTTTCTTT
CDR3 protein: CASSTTGDATGAFF
V gene: TRBV19
D gene: .
J gene: TRBJ1-1
clone size: .

CDR3 DNA: TGTGCCAGCAGCCCCTCGCCGGCTAACTATGGCTACACCTTC
CDR3 protein: CASSPSPANYGYTF
V gene: TRBV7-9
D gene: .
J gene: TRBJ1-2
clone size: once

CDR3 DNA: TGTGCCAGCAGTTACTCGAGGGAATATAATTCACCCCTCCACTTT
CDR3 protein: CASSYSREYNSPLHF
V gene: TRBV6-5
D gene: .
J gene: TRBJ1-6
clone size: few

CDR3 DNA: TGTGCCAGCTCAGGGAAATTCGGGGAGTTCCTGAACACTGAAGCTTTCTTT
CDR3 protein: CASSGKFGEFLNTEAFF
V gene: TRBV18
D gene: .
J gene: TRBJ1-1
clone size: .

CDR3 DNA: TGTGCCAGCAGCTTACGGGGGGGAGCTAAGAACACTGAAGCTTTCTTT
CDR3 protein: CASSLRGGAKNTEAFF
V gene: TRBV7-8
D gene: .
J gene: TRBJ1-1
clone size: .

CDR3 DNA: TGTGCCAGCAGTTCTCAACCAGGGGGCGGGAGCACTGAAGCTTTCTTT
CDR3 protein: CASSSQPGGGSTEAFF
V gene: TRBV6-5
D gene: TRBD1
J gene: TRBJ1-1
clone size: few

CDR3 DNA: TGTGCCAGCACACCGGGACAGGGAATTAGGCAGTACTTC
CDR3 protein: CASTPGQGIRQYF
V gene: TRBV6-5
D gene: TRBD1
J gene: TRBJ2-7
clone size: .

CDR3 DNA: TGTGCCAGCAGCTTTGGGCTAGCGGGACTAGGAAATGAGCAGTTCTTC
CDR3 protein: CASSFGLAGLGNEQFF
V gene: TRBV5-4
D gene: TRBD2
J gene: TRBJ2-1
clone size: .

CDR3 DNA: TGTGCCAGCAGCCAATCCGGTTCACAAGAGACCCAGTACTTC
CDR3 protein: CASSQSGSQETQYF
V gene: TRBV27
D gene: .
J gene: TRBJ2-5
clone size: .

CDR3 DNA: TGTGCCACCAGCGCCGGACAGGCCTTCAATCAGCCCCAGCATTTT
CDR3 protein: CATSAGQAFNQPQHF
V gene: TRBV15
D gene: TRBD1
J gene: TRBJ1-5
clone size: .

CDR3 DNA: TGCGCCAGCAGCTTGCGACTAGCGGGACGGAACAATGAGCAGTTCTTC
CDR3 protein: CASSLRLAGRNNEQFF
V gene: TRBV5-1
D gene: TRBD2
J gene: TRBJ2-1
clone size: .

CDR3 DNA: TGTGCCACTGGGGGGGGGACAGGTCTCTACGAGCAGTACTTC
CDR3 protein: CATGGGTGLYEQYF
V gene: TRBV28
D gene: .
J gene: TRBJ2-7
clone size: .

CDR3 DNA: TGTGCCAGCTACCTACTAGCGGGGGACCCAAGGTCCTACGAGCAGTACTTC
CDR3 protein: CASYLLAGDPRSYEQYF
V gene: TRBV5-8
D gene: TRBD2
J gene: TRBJ2-7
clone size: .

CDR3 DNA: TGTGCCTGGAGTGTGGGTAGCGGGAACACCGGGGAGCTGTTTTTT
CDR3 protein: CAWSVGSGNTGELFF
V gene: TRBV30
D gene: .
J gene: TRBJ2-2
clone size: .

CDR3 DNA: TGCAGTGCTAGTTGGCAGGGGAACTATGGCTACACCTTC
CDR3 protein: CSASWQGNYGYTF
V gene: TRBV20-1
D gene: .
J gene: TRBJ1-2
clone size: .

CDR3 DNA: TGTGCCAGCAGTTACTCGAGATCCTACGAGCAGTACTTC
CDR3 protein: CASSYSRSYEQYF
V gene: TRBV6-5
D gene: .
J gene: TRBJ2-7
clone size: .

CDR3 DNA: TGTGCCAGTAGTATAGGAGGCGTTAAGAACACTGAAGCTTTCTTT
CDR3 protein: CASSIGGVKNTEAFF
V gene: TRBV19
D gene: .
J gene: TRBJ1-1
clone size: .

CDR3 DNA: TGTGCCAGCAGCTTAGCGGGCGGGGGAAAATTTGAAGCTTTCTTT
CDR3 protein: CASSLAGGGKFEAFF
V gene: TRBV11-2
D gene: .
J gene: TRBJ1-1
clone size: .

CDR3 DNA: TGTGCCACCAGCAGACAGGGGGCTGGTCAGCCCCAGCATTTT
CDR3 protein: CATSRQGAGQPQHF
V gene: TRBV15
D gene: TRBD1
J gene: TRBJ1-5
clone size: .

CDR3 DNA: TGTGCCAGCAGTAACATGGGAGACTACGAGCAGTACTTC
CDR3 protein: CASSNMGDYEQYF
V gene: TRBV12-3/TRBV12-4
D gene: .
J gene: TRBJ2-7
clone size: .

CDR3 DNA: TGTGCCACCAGCACAGGATCGACCTCTGGGGCCAACGTCCTGACTTTC
CDR3 protein: CATSTGSTSGANVLTF
V gene: TRBV15
D gene: .
J gene: TRBJ2-6
clone size: .

CDR3 DNA: TGTGCCAGCAGCCAGGTACAGGGGAGCTCTGGAAACACCATATATTTT
CDR3 protein: CASSQVQGSSGNTIYF
V gene: TRBV4-2
D gene: TRBD1
J gene: TRBJ1-3
clone size: .

CDR3 DNA: TGTGCCAGGGACAGGGGATACGAGCAGTACTTC
CDR3 protein: CARDRGYEQYF
V gene: TRBV5-3
D gene: TRBD1
J gene: TRBJ2-7
clone size: .

CDR3 DNA: TGTGCCAGCATGGCCCTGGTGTCCCACGAGCAGTACTTC
CDR3 protein: CASMALVSHEQYF
V gene: TRBV28
D gene: .
J gene: TRBJ2-7
clone size: .

CDR3 DNA: TGCGCCAGCAGCTCCTCGGGGAGGAACACTGAAGCTTTCTTT
CDR3 protein: CASSSSGRNTEAFF
V gene: TRBV5-1
D gene: .
J gene: TRBJ1-1
clone size: .

CDR3 DNA: TGTGCCAGCAGCTTAGGCCTGGCGGCTGGAAACACCATATATTTT
CDR3 protein: CASSLGLAAGNTIYF
V gene: TRBV13
D gene: .
J gene: TRBJ1-3
clone size: .

CDR3 DNA: TGTGCCACCAGTGATTTCTTAGATACGCAGTATTTT
CDR3 protein: CATSDFLDTQYF
V gene: TRBV24-1
D gene: .
J gene: TRBJ2-3
clone size: .

CDR3 DNA: TGCAGCGTTGCCGGGACACAAAACACCATATATTTT
CDR3 protein: CSVAGTQNTIYF
V gene: TRBV29-1
D gene: .
J gene: TRBJ1-3
clone size: once

CDR3 DNA: TGTGCCAGCAGCCCGAGCTCCTATAATTCACCCCTCCACTTT
CDR3 protein: CASSPSSYNSPLHF
V gene: TRBV5-4
D gene: .
J gene: TRBJ1-6
clone size: once